The rows below give T cell receptor beta chains drawn from one sample of a study of blood T cell repertoires in COVID-19. Profiling relied on immunoSEQ multiplex PCR, and the TCRdb table lists in-frame clones only, not all of them. The profile covers 170,000 or so clones, with about 87% appearing a single time and around 3% taken by the ten largest. What was sequenced was peripheral blood. The receptors stem from a man aged 35 to 55 with active or convalescent COVID-19. The CDR3 runs from the conserved cysteine through the conserved F or W. A D gene is named only where the DNA matches it firmly. Clone sizes are given selectively: once, few, many, or a class where the clone is expanded.

clone_size | cdr3_length | j_call | d_call | v_call | cdr3_aa
once | 13 | TRBJ1-1 | TRBD1 | TRBV24-1 | CATRGLGSTEAFF
- | 16 | TRBJ1-3 | - | TRBV9 | CASSSGGAAFGNTIYF
- | 13 | TRBJ2-1 | - | TRBV11-1 | CASSPIRGGEQFF
- | 13 | TRBJ1-4 | - | TRBV12-3/TRBV12-4 | CASSFASGEKLFF
- | 16 | TRBJ1-5 | TRBD1 | TRBV6-2/TRBV6-3 | CASSMLPGQGGQPQHF
- | 16 | TRBJ2-1 | - | TRBV21-1 | CASSKVGTREYNEQFF
few | 12 | TRBJ1-2 | - | TRBV3-1/TRBV3-2 | CASSVGAHGYTF
- | 16 | TRBJ1-4 | TRBD1 | TRBV28 | CASSSPRQGRGEKLFF
- | 13 | TRBJ1-6 | TRBD1 | TRBV30 | CAWSVQGDSPLHF
once | 16 | TRBJ1-2 | TRBD1 | TRBV4-3 | CASSQEGGQGAFGYTF
- | 14 | TRBJ1-6 | TRBD1 | TRBV27 | CASRPQGARAPLHF
- | 13 | TRBJ2-7 | - | TRBV20-1 | CSASTGSSYEQYF
- | 13 | TRBJ1-1 | - | TRBV21-1 | CASSNPGNTEAFF
- | 18 | TRBJ2-3 | TRBD2 | TRBV5-1 | CASSLASSGGISTDTQYF
- | 13 | TRBJ1-4 | - | TRBV2 | CASSDEGAGKLFF
- | 14 | TRBJ2-3 | TRBD2 | TRBV13 | CASSPRGGGDTQYF
- | 16 | TRBJ1-6 | TRBD1 | TRBV18 | CASSPPGQGAGSPLHF
- | 12 | TRBJ1-2 | - | TRBV5-6 | CASSPGDFTHTF
- | 16 | TRBJ1-1 | TRBD1 | TRBV9 | CASSAGTGGVRTEAFF
- | 14 | TRBJ2-5 | - | TRBV5-4 | CASSLLGHQETQYF
few | 15 | TRBJ1-3 | - | TRBV11-2 | CASSLDNRARNTIYF
- | 14 | TRBJ2-2 | TRBD1 | TRBV6-4 | CASMKDRGTGELFF
- | 14 | TRBJ1-5 | - | TRBV5-5 | CASSGGQSNQPQHF
- | 13 | TRBJ2-2 | - | TRBV7-9 | CASGSANTGELFF
- | 16 | TRBJ1-5 | - | TRBV5-8 | CASSLARPGSNQPQHF
few | 13 | TRBJ1-1 | TRBD1 | TRBV7-2 | CASSSSRGTEAFF
- | 13 | TRBJ1-3 | - | TRBV12-3/TRBV12-4 | CASARNSGNTIYF
- | 15 | TRBJ1-1 | TRBD1 | TRBV6-5 | CASSSSGGKDTEAFF
- | 14 | TRBJ1-1 | - | TRBV11-1 | CASSPRAMNTEAFF
once | 13 | TRBJ2-2 | - | TRBV6-5 | CASNPRTTGELFF
few | 15 | TRBJ2-3 | TRBD1 | TRBV28 | CASMGTGEGTDTQYF
- | 15 | TRBJ1-1 | TRBD1 | TRBV15 | CATSRAGTVNTEAFF
- | 15 | TRBJ1-6 | - | TRBV4-1 | CASSQADNGDSPLHF
- | 14 | TRBJ2-7 | TRBD1 | TRBV6-5 | CASSLGQGPYEQYF
- | 14 | TRBJ1-4 | TRBD1 | TRBV19 | CASSIRQGGEKLFF
- | 17 | TRBJ1-2 | TRBD1 | TRBV27 | CASRVGTGRDGNYGYTF
- | 12 | TRBJ1-2 | - | TRBV15 | CATSREHYGYTF
- | 14 | TRBJ2-2 | TRBD1 | TRBV19 | CASSRQGGTGELFF